These 7 T cell receptor beta chains came from one sample sequenced in a study of beta chain features in type 1 diabetes. These receptors lack a known antigen. Study-wide findings and caveats: All four CD4+ subsets from Type 1 diabetes patients carried moderately but significantly shorter TCRB CDR3s.

Reverse transcription of all isolated RNA meant that expressed TCRB transcripts were sequenced. Produced via immunoSEQ multiplex PCR; TCRdb's table is partial and in-frame only. The data show more than 250,000 clones, 20% seen once. The sample taken for sequencing was naive CD4+ T cells from blood. The receptor set was obtained from a woman between 40 and 55 years old with type 1 diabetes.

This chain connects TRBV28 to TRBJ2-7; D is perhaps TRBD1 (6 bases). There are 14 residues in the CDR3. The V end was cut by 2 bases, the J end by 6 bases, with 14 bases between. Germline CDR1 reads MDHEN; CDR2 reads SYDVKM. Here the CDR3 DNA reads TGTGCCAGCAGTTTAGACGTCACAGGGACCGAGCAGTACTTC. It encodes CASSLDVTGTEQYF.

This clone was seen a handful of times. This chain uses TRBV2 with TRBJ1-5; 7 positions agree with TRBD1. V trimming: 7 bases; J trimming: 5 bases; junction bases outside the gene matches: 5. This CDR3 has 13 residues. Germline loops: CDR1 SNHLY, CDR2 FYNNEI. Here the CDR3 reads CASTRRGDQPQHF. Written as DNA, the CDR3 is TGTGCCAGCACGCGCAGGGGGGATCAGCCCCAGCATTTT.

The chain has TRBV5-4 and TRBJ2-3, with TRBD1 matching over 8 bases. V was clipped by 1 base and J by 3 bases; unmatched bases: 7. The CDR3 spans 16 residues. Germline CDR1 SGHNT, CDR2 YYREEE (reference sequence). The CDR3 region has the DNA TGTGCCAGCAGCTTGTGGGCAGGGGGCGCGACAGATACGCAGTATTTT. This gives the protein CASSLWAGGATDTQYF.

This clone was seen a few times. The chain joins TRBV23-1 to TRBJ1-1; possible D gene TRBD1, 6 bases. TRBV23-1 has ORF status, its function being uncertain. The CDR3 sequence is 14 residues long. V was clipped by 7 bases and J by 2 bases, with 14 bases between them. In DNA, the CDR3 is TGCGCCAGCACTCCCCGGACAGCCAACACTGAAGCTTTCTTT. Translating it yields CASTPRTANTEAFF.

This clone turned up a few times. The chain recombines TRBV9 with TRBJ1-2; possibly TRBD1 for D (6 bases). This CDR3 has 14 residues. CDR1 is SGDLS and CDR2 is YYNGEE in the germline V gene. V dropped 7 bases and J dropped 4 bases, with 17 bases sitting between them. The CDR3 sequence is CASGGLGAGYGYTF. The CDR3 nucleotides are TGTGCCAGCGGCGGGTTGGGGGCCGGCTATGGCTACACCTTC.

The V gene is TRBV18, the J gene TRBJ2-7, with D maybe TRBD1 (6 bases). The germline V and J ends were trimmed by 5 bases and 4 bases, with 12 bases remaining between them. This CDR3 spans 13 amino acids. CDR1 KGHSH and CDR2 LQKENI come from the germline V gene. The CDR3 loop reads CASSAGQIYEQYF. The CDR3, as DNA: TGTGCCAGCTCAGCCGGACAGATTTACGAGCAGTACTTC.

The CDR3, as DNA: TGTGCCAGCTCACCGCAGGGGTCCGAGCAGTACTTC. It is translated as CASSPQGSEQYF. J is TRBJ2-7 and V is TRBV18, with D perhaps matching TRBD1 (6 bases). Trimming shortened V by 3 bases and J by 6 bases, and 9 bases separated the two germline ends. CDR3 size: 12 residues. In germline, CDR1 is KGHSH, CDR2 LQKENI.